The next 5 T cell receptor beta chains were all read from a single sample in a study of cytomegalovirus exposure and HLA in healthy donors. The PCR had 60 Vbeta and 13 Jbeta primers. Produced via immunoSEQ multiplex PCR; TCRdb's table is partial and in-frame only. The sample shows 150,000 to 200,000 clones, around four fifths of them seen only once. The sequencing sample was made of PBMCs. The receptors originated from a middle-aged woman in good health and CMV-seronegative.

The CDR3: CASTPRGGAETHEQFF. The CDR3 DNA sequence: TGTGCCAGTACCCCGAGGGGGGGCGCGGAAACCCATGAGCAGTTCTTC. The chain couples TRBV19 to TRBJ2-1; a weak D match, TRBD2 (7 bases). V lost 7 bases and J 8 bases, leaving 24 bases between the germline ends. In germline, CDR1 is LNHDA, CDR2 SQIVND (reference sequence). The CDR3 has 16 amino acids.

The rearrangement links TRBV19 to TRBJ1-1, with D possibly being TRBD1 (5 bases). Germline-derived CDR1 and CDR2 are LNHDA and SQIVND (reference sequence). The V end lost 4 bases, the J end lost 6 bases, and 18 bases lay between the germline ends. This CDR3 has 15 residues. The CDR3 protein is CASSTAGRGFSEAFF. CDR3 nucleotide sequence: TGTGCCAGTAGTACCGCAGGGAGGGGTTTCTCTGAAGCTTTCTTT.

This clone was seen only a few times. In DNA, the CDR3 is TGTGCCAGCAGTGAGACTAGCGGGAGACCCTCGGCAGATACGCAGTATTTT. It codes for CASSETSGRPSADTQYF. This chain links TRBV6-1 with TRBJ2-3; 12 bases are shared with TRBD2. With V trimmed by 3 bases and J by 4 bases, 8 bases remained unmatched. The CDR3 spans 17 residues. Germline CDR1 MNHNS, CDR2 SASEGT.

The V and J genes are TRBV19 and TRBJ1-4; a possible D gene is TRBD1 (5 bases). Germline loops: CDR1 LNHDA, CDR2 SQIVND (reference sequence). The CDR3 sequence is 14 residues long. V lost 3 bases and J 8 bases, leaving 13 bases between the germline ends. CDR3 sequence (DNA): TGTGCCAGTAGTATGATACAGGCAGGCGAAAAACTGTTTTTT. Its translation is CASSMIQAGEKLFF.

The chain employs TRBV5-1 and TRBJ1-4; D call uncertain. This CDR3 is 14 amino acids long. Trimming cost V 6 bases and J 9 bases, with 18 bases left between them. Germline V gene data show CDR1 as SGHRS and CDR2 as YFSETQ. The CDR3 here is CASTREGYDQKLFF. CDR3 coding DNA: TGCGCCAGCACCCGGGAAGGGTACGATCAAAAACTGTTTTTT. Full variable domain (missing parts from reference TRBV5-1 and TRBJ1-4): KAGVTQTPRYLIKTRGQQVTLSCSPISGHRSVSWYQQTPGQGLQFLFEYFSETQRNKGNFPGRFSGRQFSNSRSEMNVSTLELGDSALYLCASTREGYDQKLFFGSGTQLSVL.